These T cell receptor beta chains were read from a single sample in a study of control samples from healthy donors and cancer patients. Some clones are missing from TCRdb's copy, which holds only in-frame ones; the method was immunoSEQ multiplex PCR. Of tens of thousands of clones in the sample, more than 90% were seen once. The sample taken for sequencing was PBMCs. Receptor source: a man aged 40-49 years with colorectal cancer. The CDR3 runs from the conserved cysteine through the conserved F or W. A D gene is named only where the DNA matches it firmly. Clone sizes are given selectively: once, few, many, or a class where the clone is expanded.

v_call,d_call,j_call,clone_size,cdr3_aa,cdr3_nt
TRBV4-3,.,TRBJ1-2,.,CASSQGLGDSMVGYTF,TGCGCCAGCAGCCAAGGCCTGGGGGACTCTATGGTTGGCTACACCTTC
TRBV10-3,.,TRBJ2-5,.,CAISESGSQETQYF,TGTGCCATCAGTGAGTCTGGCAGTCAAGAGACCCAGTACTTC
TRBV5-1,TRBD1,TRBJ2-2,.,CASSLGAGGGSGELFF,TGCGCCAGCAGCTTGGGGGCAGGGGGCGGATCCGGGGAGCTGTTTTTT
TRBV5-1,TRBD1,TRBJ2-7,.,CASSPGYTGVRYEQYF,TGCGCCAGCAGCCCTGGATATACAGGGGTTAGGTACGAGCAGTACTTC
TRBV18,.,TRBJ1-3,once,CASSPSTTGNTIYF,TGTGCCAGCTCACCTTCGACAACGGGAAACACCATATATTTT
TRBV11-2,.,TRBJ1-1,once,CASSLDLPVMNTEAFF,TGTGCCAGCAGCTTAGATCTTCCAGTTATGAACACTGAAGCTTTCTTT
TRBV7-3,TRBD2,TRBJ2-1,.,CASSLGLARYNEQFF,TGTGCCAGCAGCTTAGGACTAGCGAGGTACAATGAGCAGTTCTTC
TRBV29-1,.,TRBJ1-1,.,CSVDRGQNTEAFF,TGCAGCGTTGACAGGGGCCAAAACACTGAAGCTTTCTTT
TRBV9,TRBD2,TRBJ2-1,.,CASSTRASGGAGNEQFF,TGTGCCAGCAGCACCCGGGCTAGCGGGGGGGCGGGCAATGAGCAGTTCTTC
TRBV30,.,TRBJ1-4,.,CARSREGTNEKLFF,TGTGCTCGCTCCAGGGAAGGCACTAATGAAAAACTGTTTTTT
TRBV5-8,TRBD1,TRBJ1-4,.,CASSSSGQGRNEKLFF,TGTGCCAGCAGCTCTAGCGGACAGGGCCGGAATGAAAAACTGTTTTTT
TRBV2,TRBD1,TRBJ1-1,.,CASSTPTGGFEAFF,TGTGCCAGCAGCACGCCTACAGGGGGCTTTGAAGCTTTCTTT
TRBV5-6,.,TRBJ1-1,.,CASSLETHREAFF,TGTGCCAGCAGCTTGGAGACGCACAGGGAAGCTTTCTTT
TRBV2,.,TRBJ1-4,.,CASSTTGTVNEKLFF,TGTGCCAGCAGTACGACCGGGACGGTGAATGAAAAACTGTTTTTT
TRBV5-1,.,TRBJ1-5,.,CASSLVPGSSQPQHF,TGCGCCAGCAGCTTGGTCCCGGGGTCCTCCCAGCCCCAGCATTTT
TRBV6-5,.,TRBJ1-2,.,CASSYSGSNIPLIF,TGTGCCAGCAGTTACTCGGGTAGTAACATCCCGCTGATATTC
TRBV5-1,.,TRBJ1-2,.,CASSPLNYGYTF,TGCGCCAGCAGCCCCTTGAACTATGGCTACACCTTC
TRBV6-5,.,TRBJ1-1,.,CASRDNTEAFF,TGTGCCAGCAGGGATAACACTGAAGCTTTCTTT
TRBV6-5,.,TRBJ2-2,.,CASSLTGPNTGELFF,TGTGCCAGCAGTTTAACCGGGCCGAACACCGGGGAGCTGTTTTTT
TRBV9,TRBD2,TRBJ2-3,.,CASSVNPGGYTDTQYF,TGTGCCAGCAGCGTAAACCCGGGGGGGTACACAGATACGCAGTATTTT
TRBV7-6,.,TRBJ2-7,.,CASSSIPGLVEGQYF,TGTGCCAGCAGCTCCATCCCCGGACTTGTCGAGGGGCAGTACTTC
TRBV4-2,TRBD1,TRBJ2-1,once,CASSQKGGTGTGVRNEQFF,TGTGCCAGCAGCCAAAAGGGGGGGACCGGGACAGGGGTTAGGAATGAGCAGTTCTTC
TRBV7-9,.,TRBJ2-7,.,CASSTPFLRYEQYF,TGTGCCAGCAGCACGCCTTTTTTGCGCTACGAGCAGTACTTC
TRBV7-2,.,TRBJ2-2,.,CASSFGGADTGELFF,TGTGCCAGCAGCTTTGGCGGGGCGGACACCGGGGAGCTGTTTTTT
TRBV9,TRBD2,TRBJ2-1,.,CASSVASIWEGNNEQFF,TGTGCCAGCAGCGTAGCTTCTATCTGGGAGGGGAACAATGAGCAGTTCTTC
TRBV10-3,.,TRBJ2-7,.,CAIGGDGGREQYF,TGTGCCATCGGGGGAGATGGGGGGCGCGAGCAGTACTTC
TRBV6-5,TRBD1,TRBJ1-5,.,CASRKGQLNQPQHF,TGTGCCAGCAGAAAGGGACAGCTCAATCAGCCCCAGCATTTT
TRBV27,.,TRBJ2-7,.,CASSKWGRTSYEQYF,TGTGCCAGCAGTAAGTGGGGCAGAACTTCCTACGAGCAGTACTTC
TRBV6-5,TRBD1,TRBJ1-5,.,CASSQTGHGNQPQHF,TGTGCCAGCAGCCAGACAGGGCACGGCAATCAGCCCCAGCATTTT
TRBV9,TRBD2,TRBJ2-1,.,CASSVDPAGRDEQFF,TGTGCCAGCAGCGTAGACCCAGCGGGGCGGGATGAGCAGTTCTTC
TRBV11-2,.,TRBJ2-3,.,CASSFTGRDTQYF,TGTGCCAGCAGCTTTACCGGACGAGATACGCAGTATTTT